The clone carrying this T cell receptor (beta chain) was seen at least ten times. The CDR3 runs to 18 residues. With 0 bases clipped from V and 6 bases from J, the junction kept 10 bases outside the gene matches. Germline V gene lookup returns CDR1 MGHRA and CDR2 YSYEKL. The data were taken from a study of CD8+CD57+ T cells in acquired aplastic anemia. Previously, flow cytometry had revealed CD8+CD57+ cell expansion in the patients chosen for sequencing. Blood was sampled before the patients had received any therapy. Genomic DNA constituted the template upon which TCR beta VDJ and CDR3 profiling was performed. TCRdb analysed the reads with MiXCR anew, one entry per CDR3 protein. Of roughly 240,000 distinct CDR3 sequences in the sample, around 45% are singletons; the top ten hold 6.5% to 8%.

The clonotype originates from a human donor with aplastic anemia. The sequencing input was sorted CD4+, CD8+, or CD8+CD57+ T cells (not recorded which) from PBMCs. The V call is TRBV4-1, the J call TRBJ2-1; 11 bases are shared with TRBD2. This chain's CDR3 is CASSQDALAGGLGNEQFF. The DNA of the CDR3 is TGCGCCAGCAGCCAAGATGCGCTAGCGGGAGGATTGGGCAATGAGCAGTTCTTC.